This record covers a single T cell receptor beta chain. Antigen: not known. From germline, CDR1 is DFQATT and CDR2 SNEGSKA (reference sequence). After removal of 3 bases from V and 2 bases from J, the junction contained 8 bases not matched to a gene. The CDR3 spans 15 residues. The data originate from a study of identical twins. The study's findings and limits: Within beta out-of-frame sequences, the excess sharing observed between twins was weaker. Models, which agreed with sharing between unrelated individuals, nonetheless underestimated the out-of-frame TCR alpha sharing seen in monozygotic twins. Cord blood beta clonotypes present at high abundance carried fewer insertions; no such pattern appeared in memory repertoires.

TCRdb called the 5' RACE reads again in MiXCR, with one record for every CDR3 protein. The sample lists under 250,000 distinct CDR3 sequences, approximately 8% occurring once. This same sample was also part of a study on yellow fever vaccine responses in identical twins.

This receptor was taken from a woman between 18 and 29 years old in good health. Sequencing was carried out using CD8+ T cells sorted from blood. The V call is TRBV20-1, the J call TRBJ2-7; TRBD1 aligns across 9 bases. CDR3 DNA: TGCAGTGCTAGGGGGGACAGGGATCATGCCTACGAGCAGTACTTC. It translates to CSARGDRDHAYEQYF.